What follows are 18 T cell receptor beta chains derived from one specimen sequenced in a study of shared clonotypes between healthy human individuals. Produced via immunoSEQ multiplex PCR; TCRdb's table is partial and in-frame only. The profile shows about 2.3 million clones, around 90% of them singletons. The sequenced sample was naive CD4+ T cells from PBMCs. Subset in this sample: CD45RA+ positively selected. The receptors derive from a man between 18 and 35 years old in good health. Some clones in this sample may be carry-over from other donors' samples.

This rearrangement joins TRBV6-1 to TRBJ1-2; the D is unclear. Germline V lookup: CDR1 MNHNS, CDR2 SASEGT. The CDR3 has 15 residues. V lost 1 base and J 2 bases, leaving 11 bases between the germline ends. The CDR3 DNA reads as TGTGCCAGCAGTGAAGTTTTCGGCCAGAACTATGGCTACACCTTC. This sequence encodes CASSEVFGQNYGYTF.

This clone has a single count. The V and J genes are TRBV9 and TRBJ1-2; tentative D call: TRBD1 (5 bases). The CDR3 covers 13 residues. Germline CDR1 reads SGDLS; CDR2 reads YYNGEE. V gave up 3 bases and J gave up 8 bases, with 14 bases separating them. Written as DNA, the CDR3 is TGTGCCAGCAGCGCGGGACCAATACAGGGCTACACCTTC. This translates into CASSAGPIQGYTF.

In nucleotides, the CDR3 is TGTGCCAGCAGCCGGACGGGAGGGGGTAGTTCGAACGAGCAGTACTTC. It specifies CASSRTGGGSSNEQYF. This sequence joins TRBV4-2 and TRBJ2-5, with 8 bases identical to TRBD2. The J call may not be correct, given that the DNA end is closer to TRBJ2-7. This CDR3 is built from 16 residues. Germline CDR1 LGHNA, CDR2 YNFKEQ.

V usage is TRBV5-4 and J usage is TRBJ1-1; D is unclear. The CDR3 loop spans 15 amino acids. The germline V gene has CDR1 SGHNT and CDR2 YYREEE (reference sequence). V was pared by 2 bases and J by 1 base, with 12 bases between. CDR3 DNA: TGTGCCAGCAGCTTTTATACCGGTACGAACACTGAAGCTTTCTTT. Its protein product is CASSFYTGTNTEAFF.

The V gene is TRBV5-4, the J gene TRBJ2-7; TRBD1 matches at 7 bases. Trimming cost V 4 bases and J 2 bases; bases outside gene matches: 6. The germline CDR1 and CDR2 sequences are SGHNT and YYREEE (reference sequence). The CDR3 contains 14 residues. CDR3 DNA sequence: TGTGCCAGCAGCCCCCAGGGGGATCCCTACGAGCAGTACTTC. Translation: CASSPQGDPYEQYF. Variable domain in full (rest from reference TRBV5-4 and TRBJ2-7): ETGVTQSPTHLIKTRGQQVTLRCSSQSGHNTVSWYQQALGQGPQFIFQYYREEENGRGNFPPRFSGLQFPNYSSELNVNALELDDSALYLCASSPQGDPYEQYFGPGTRLTVT.

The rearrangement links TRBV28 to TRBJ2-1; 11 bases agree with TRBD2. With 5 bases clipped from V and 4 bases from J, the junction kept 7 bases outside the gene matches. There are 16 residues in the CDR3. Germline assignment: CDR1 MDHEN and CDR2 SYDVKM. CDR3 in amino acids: CASSTPGTSGYNEQFF. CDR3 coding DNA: TGTGCCAGCAGTACCCCCGGGACTAGCGGATACAATGAGCAGTTCTTC.

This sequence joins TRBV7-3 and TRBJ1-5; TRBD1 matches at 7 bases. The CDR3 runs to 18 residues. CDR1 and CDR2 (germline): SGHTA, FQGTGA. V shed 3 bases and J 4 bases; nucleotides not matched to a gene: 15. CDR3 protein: CASSLFTYRGRLNQPQHF. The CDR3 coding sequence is TGTGCCAGCAGCTTGTTTACCTACAGGGGCCGGCTTAATCAGCCCCAGCATTTT. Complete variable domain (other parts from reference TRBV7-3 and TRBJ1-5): GAGVSQTPSNKVTEKGKYVELRCDPISGHTALYWYRQSLGQGPEFLIYFQGTGAADDSGLPNDRFFAVRPEGSVSTLKIQRTERGDSAVYLCASSLFTYRGRLNQPQHFGDGTRLSIL.

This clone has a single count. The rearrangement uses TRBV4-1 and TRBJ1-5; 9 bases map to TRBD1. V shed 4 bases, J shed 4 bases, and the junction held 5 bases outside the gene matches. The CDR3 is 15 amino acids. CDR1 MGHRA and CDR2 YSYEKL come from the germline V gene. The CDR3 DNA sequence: TGCGCCAGCAGCCGCACCGGGACAGGGAATCAGCCCCAGCATTTT. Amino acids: CASSRTGTGNQPQHF.

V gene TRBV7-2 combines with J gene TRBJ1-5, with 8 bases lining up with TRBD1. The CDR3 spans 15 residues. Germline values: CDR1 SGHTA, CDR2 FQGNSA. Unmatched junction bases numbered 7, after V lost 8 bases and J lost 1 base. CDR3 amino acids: CASRVDRASNQPQHF. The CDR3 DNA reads TGTGCCAGCCGCGTGGACAGGGCGAGCAATCAGCCCCAGCATTTT. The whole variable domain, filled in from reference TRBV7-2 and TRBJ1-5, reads GAGVSQSPSNKVTEKGKDVELRCDPISGHTALYWYRQSLGQGLEFLIYFQGNSAPDKSGLPSDRFSAERTGGSVSTLTIQRTQQEDSAVYLCASRVDRASNQPQHFGDGTRLSIL.

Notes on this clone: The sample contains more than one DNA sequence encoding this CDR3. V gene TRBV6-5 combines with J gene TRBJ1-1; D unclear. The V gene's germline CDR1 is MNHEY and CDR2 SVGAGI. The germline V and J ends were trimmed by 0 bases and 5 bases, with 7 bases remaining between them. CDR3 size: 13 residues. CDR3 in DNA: TGTGCCAGCAGTTACTCTCGGGGAACTGAAGCTTTCTTT. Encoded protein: CASSYSRGTEAFF.

CDR3 amino acids: CASSYRDSENEQFF. In DNA form, the CDR3 reads TGTGCCAGCAGCTACCGGGACTCCGAGAATGAGCAGTTCTTC. The V gene is TRBV7-3, the J gene TRBJ2-1; TRBD2 might be the D (6 bases). Deletions cut 4 bases from V and 7 bases from J, with 14 bases between. The CDR3 spans 14 residues. The germline V gene encodes CDR1 SGHTA and CDR2 FQGTGA.

The CDR3 DNA follows: TGTGCCAGCAGTTTCCTCTTTAACTATGGCTACACCTTC. Translation gives CASSFLFNYGYTF. The V call is TRBV2, the J call TRBJ1-2; no firm D call. V was clipped by 5 bases and J by 1 base, with 8 bases between them. CDR3 length equals 13 residues. The germline gives CDR1 SNHLY, CDR2 FYNNEI.

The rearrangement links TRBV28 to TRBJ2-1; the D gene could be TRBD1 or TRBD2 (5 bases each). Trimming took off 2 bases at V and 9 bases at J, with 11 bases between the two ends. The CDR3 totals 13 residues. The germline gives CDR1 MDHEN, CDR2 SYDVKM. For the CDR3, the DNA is TGTGCCAGCAGTTTAACTGGGACGGGTGAGCAGTTCTTC. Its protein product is CASSLTGTGEQFF.

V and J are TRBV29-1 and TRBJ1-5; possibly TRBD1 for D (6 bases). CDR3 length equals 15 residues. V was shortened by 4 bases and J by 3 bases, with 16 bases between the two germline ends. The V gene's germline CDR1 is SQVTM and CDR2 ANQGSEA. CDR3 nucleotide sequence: TGCAGCGTTGTCCCCGTCCCAGGGGTCAATCAGCCCCAGCATTTT. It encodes CSVVPVPGVNQPQHF.

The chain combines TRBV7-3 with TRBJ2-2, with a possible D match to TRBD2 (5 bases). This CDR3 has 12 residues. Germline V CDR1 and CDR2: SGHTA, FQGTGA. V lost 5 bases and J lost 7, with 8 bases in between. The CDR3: CASSPEGGELFF. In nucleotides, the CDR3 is TGTGCCAGCAGCCCCGAGGGCGGGGAGCTGTTTTTT.

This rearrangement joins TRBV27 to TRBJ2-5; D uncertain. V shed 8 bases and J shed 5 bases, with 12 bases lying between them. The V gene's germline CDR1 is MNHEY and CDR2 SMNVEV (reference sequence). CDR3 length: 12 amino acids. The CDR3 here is CASGRTPETQYF. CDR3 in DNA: TGTGCCAGCGGCAGGACCCCGGAGACCCAGTACTTC.

The CDR3 DNA follows: TGTGCCACCAGCAGGCCCCTTTCGGGGGACCCCTACCACGAGCAGTACTTC. This translates into CATSRPLSGDPYHEQYF. The genes are TRBV15 and TRBJ2-7; weak D call: TRBD2 (6 bases). The CDR3 covers 17 residues. V lost 3 bases and J 5 bases, leaving 23 bases between the germline ends. CDR1 is LNHNV and CDR2 is YYDKDF in the germline V gene (reference sequence).

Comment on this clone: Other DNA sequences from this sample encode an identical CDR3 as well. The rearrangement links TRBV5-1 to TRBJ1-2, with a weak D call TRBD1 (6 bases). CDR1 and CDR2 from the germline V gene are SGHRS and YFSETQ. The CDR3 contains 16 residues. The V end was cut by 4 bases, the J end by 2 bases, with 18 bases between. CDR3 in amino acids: CASSLGGTTSNYGYTF. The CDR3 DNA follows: TGCGCCAGCAGCCTAGGCGGGACAACATCCAACTATGGCTACACCTTC.